A single sample is the source of the 8 T cell receptor beta chains below, sequenced in a study of CD8+ T cells in alopecia areata. As the sequencing template, cDNA was produced by extracting RNA and reverse transcribing it. Clones were read by immunoSEQ multiplex PCR, and TCRdb kept only the in-frame ones, dropping some. The sample yields 150,000 to 200,000 clones, roughly 62% seen once. Regarding treatment: oral pan-JAK inhibitor, 5-10 mg twice daily. The sample consisted of CD8+ T cells sorted from blood, taken at week 24, from a patient treated with tofacitinib. The source is a human donor with alopecia areata.

This clone showed up just a few times. The chain links TRBV2 to TRBJ2-3; possible D gene TRBD2, 5 bases. V was pared by 3 bases and J by 5 bases, with 6 bases between. CDR1 and CDR2 (germline): SNHLY, FYNNEI. The CDR3 has 12 residues. The CDR3 region has the DNA TGTGCCAGCAGTGACCGGGGAGATACGCAGTATTTT. Its protein product is CASSDRGDTQYF.

This sequence joins TRBV2 and TRBJ2-1; D is undetermined. Trimming removed 10 bases from V and 3 bases from J, with 7 bases in between. Germline V gene lookup returns CDR1 SNHLY and CDR2 FYNNEI. The CDR3 loop spans 11 amino acids. CDR3 DNA sequence: TGTGCCATCACGGACTACAATGAGCAGTTCTTC. It yields the protein CAITDYNEQFF.

This clone showed up just once. This chain links TRBV7-9 with TRBJ2-3, with 8 bases lining up with TRBD1. V shed 5 bases and J 1 base; nucleotides not matched to a gene: 8. The CDR3 loop spans 16 amino acids. Germline lookup yields CDR1 SEHNR and CDR2 FQNEAQ (reference sequence). This chain's CDR3 is CASSRVGQGGTDTQYF. CDR3 bases: TGTGCCAGCAGCCGAGTTGGACAGGGAGGCACAGATACGCAGTATTTT.

This chain uses TRBV4-2 with TRBJ2-7, with TRBD1 matching over 7 bases. The V gene end was trimmed by 5 bases and the J gene end by 4 bases; junction bases not matched to a gene: 8. Germline CDR1 reads LGHNA; CDR2 reads YNFKEQ. The length of the CDR3 is 14 residues. For the CDR3, the DNA is TGTGCCAGCAGCGAAAACAGGGGACAGTACGAGCAGTACTTC. Translated: CASSENRGQYEQYF.

The chain is built from TRBV7-8 and TRBJ2-3, with TRBD1 matching 7 bases. The CDR3 is made up of 15 amino acids. From germline, CDR1 is SGHVS and CDR2 FQNEAQ. V dropped 8 bases and J dropped 5; count of bases not matched to a gene: 13. The CDR3 nucleotides are TGTGCCAGCGGGCCACAGGGGCGGATGGGAGATACGCAGTATTTT. Encoded protein: CASGPQGRMGDTQYF.

A single count supports this clone. The rearrangement uses TRBV9 and TRBJ2-7; D call uncertain. The CDR3 has 14 residues. Germline V CDR1 and CDR2: SGDLS, YYNGEE. V shed 3 bases and J shed 0 bases, with 10 bases lying between them. The CDR3 DNA sequence: TGTGCCAGCAGCGAGGAGCCGAGCTCCTACGAGCAGTACTTC. This translates into CASSEEPSSYEQYF.

The rearrangement links TRBV30 to TRBJ1-6; D unresolved. Looked up from germline, CDR1 is GTSNPN and CDR2 is SVGIG (reference sequence). CDR3 length: 11 residues. Trimming left V 8 bases short and J 5 bases short, with 7 bases between. The CDR3 coding sequence is TGTGCCCTGCAGAATAATTCACCCCTCCACTTT. Its translation: CALQNNSPLHF.

The CDR3 bases are TGTGCCTGGAGTCCGGGGGGGGGCTACACCTTC. Its protein product is CAWSPGGGYTF. The rearrangement joins TRBV30 to TRBJ1-2; D is possibly TRBD1 (5 bases). The CDR3 spans 11 residues. CDR1 GTSNPN and CDR2 SVGIG come from the germline V gene (reference sequence). Between the trimmed V and J ends, which lost 2 bases and 8 bases, there was a span of 9 bases.